The 31 T cell receptor beta chains below were found in one sample sequenced in a study of response to subunit inactivated influenza vaccine. TCRdb reprocessed the RT-PCR reads via MiXCR and lists one record per CDR3 protein. The sample contains about 530,000 distinct CDR3 sequences, approximately 12% of which appear only once. Sequencing used PBMCs from blood, obtained on the day of vaccination. Receptors were obtained from a man aged 45-60 years who received an inactivated influenza vaccine.

The sample holds a few counts of this clonotype. This chain joins TRBV5-6 and TRBJ2-3; TRBD2 is a possible D gene (6 bases). V was trimmed by 2 bases and J by 3 bases, leaving 10 bases between them. In germline, CDR1 is SGHDT, CDR2 YYEEEE. This CDR3 is built from 14 residues. The CDR3 DNA sequence: TGTGCCAGCAGCTTTGGGGGGTATACAGATACGCAGTATTTT. This sequence encodes CASSFGGYTDTQYF.

The sample holds many counts of this clonotype. The V call is TRBV10-2, the J call TRBJ2-3; D remains unclear. The ends were cut back, 8 bases at V and 5 bases at J, with 14 bases in the middle. CDR3 length equals 13 residues. Germline CDR1 and CDR2: WSHSY and SAAADI. CDR3 residues: CASHGSPLDTQYF. CDR3 coding DNA: TGCGCCAGCCACGGCTCCCCCTTAGATACGCAGTATTTT.

This clonotype showed up just a few times. The chain recombines TRBV7-8 with TRBJ2-2; no clear D. CDR1 and CDR2 (germline): SGHVS, FQNEAQ. Between the trimmed V and J ends, which lost 2 bases and 6 bases, there was a span of 7 bases. The CDR3 extends over 13 amino acids. Here the CDR3 DNA reads TGTGCCAGCAGCTTAATGCAGTCCGGGGAGCTGTTTTTT. This sequence encodes CASSLMQSGELFF.

This chain connects TRBV7-2 to TRBJ2-5; 9 nucleotides match TRBD2. V lost 5 bases, J lost 4 bases, and 5 bases stayed unmatched. The CDR3 covers 14 residues. Germline-derived CDR1 and CDR2 are SGHTA and FQGNSA. This CDR3 reads CASSPGTSSETQYF. CDR3 DNA sequence: TGTGCCAGCAGCCCCGGGACTAGCTCAGAGACCCAGTACTTC.

As concerns this clonotype: A much larger clone lies one base from this, so it may be a read error. The genes are TRBV5-6 and TRBJ2-3; no definite D call. Germline values: CDR1 SGHDT, CDR2 YYEEEE. Trimming cost V 1 base and J 4 bases, with 4 bases left between them. The CDR3 spans 12 residues. The CDR3 region has the DNA TGTGCCAGCAGCTTGTTCGCAGATACGCAGTATTTT. Protein product: CASSLFADTQYF.

This clonotype has more than one count but fewer than ten. The chain employs TRBV5-1 and TRBJ1-6, with D unresolved. V dropped 0 bases and J dropped 5 bases, with 6 bases sitting between them. CDR3 length equals 14 residues. Germline V gives CDR1 SGHRS, CDR2 YFSETQ. CDR3 sequence (DNA): TGCGCCAGCAGCTTGGTGGGTGATAATTCACCCCTCCACTTT. Encoded protein: CASSLVGDNSPLHF.

V and J are TRBV5-8 and TRBJ2-1; D is unresolved. In germline, CDR1 is SGHTS, CDR2 YDEGEE. This CDR3 is 15 amino acids long. The V gene lost 7 bases and the J gene lost 2 bases, with 16 bases spanning the gap. The CDR3, as DNA: TGTGCCAGCCACGATCCCATCCAACCCTACAATGAGCAGTTCTTC. Translating it yields CASHDPIQPYNEQFF.

In its sample, this clonotype was seen a few times. J is TRBJ2-7 and V is TRBV5-5; D may be TRBD2 (5 bases). There are 15 residues in the CDR3. V lost 0 bases, J lost 7 bases, and 17 bases lay in between. Germline CDR1 and CDR2: SGHKS and YYEKEE (reference sequence). The CDR3 DNA follows: TGTGCCAGCAGCTTGGCCGGCGGAGGAGAGCGGGAGCAGTACTTC. Its protein product is CASSLAGGGEREQYF.

This chain joins TRBV9 and TRBJ1-1; D unclear. Germline CDR1 SGDLS, CDR2 YYNGEE. Trimming left V 3 bases short and J 4 bases short, with 10 bases between. The CDR3 is 13 amino acids. CDR3 residues: CASSATEATEAFF. The CDR3 bases are TGTGCCAGCAGCGCCACTGAGGCCACTGAAGCTTTCTTT.

This sequence joins TRBV5-5 and TRBJ2-7, with 8 bases aligning to TRBD1. CDR1 is SGHKS and CDR2 is YYEKEE in the germline V gene (reference sequence). The CDR3 has 17 amino acids. V was pared by 0 bases and J by 5 bases, with 13 bases of the junction left unmatched. Here the CDR3 DNA reads TGTGCCAGCAGCTTGGGTCCAGGCAGGGGGCTACATGACGAGCAGTACTTC. As protein: CASSLGPGRGLHDEQYF.

The chain is built from TRBV6-2 or TRBV6-3 and TRBJ2-2, with D possibly matching TRBD1 (5 bases). V lost 6 bases and J lost 6, with 11 bases in between. The CDR3 contains 13 residues. Germline CDR1 reads MNHEY; CDR2 reads SVGEGT. The CDR3 spells CASSQDRPGELFF. DNA of the CDR3: TGTGCCAGCAGCCAAGACAGACCCGGGGAGCTGTTTTTT.

The CDR3 bases are TGCGCCAGCTTCGATAACCCGGGACAGGGAAGGTCCTACGAGCAGTACTTC. It is translated as CASFDNPGQGRSYEQYF. The J gene is TRBJ2-7, the V gene TRBV5-1; 9 nucleotides agree with TRBD1. The germline V gene encodes CDR1 SGHRS and CDR2 YFSETQ. Germline trimming cut 7 bases from V and 1 base from J; bases unmatched to any gene: 15. The length of the CDR3 is 17 residues.

This sequence joins TRBV11-2 and TRBJ2-4; maybe TRBD1 (5 bases). The CDR3 is 15 amino acids. V was pared by 4 bases and J by 6 bases, with 16 bases between. CDR1 is SGHAT and CDR2 is FQNNGV in the germline V gene. As DNA, the CDR3 is TGTGCCAGCAGCTCGATGCGGCTTGACAGAAACATTCAGTACTTC. Its protein product is CASSSMRLDRNIQYF. The variable domain in full, completed from reference TRBV11-2 and TRBJ2-4, reads EAGVAQSPRYKIIEKRQSVAFWCNPISGHATLYWYQQILGQGPKLLIQFQNNGVVDDSQLPKDRFSAERLKGVDSTLKIQPAKLEDSAVYLCASSSMRLDRNIQYFGAGTRLSVL.

There are a few counts of this clonotype. The rearrangement links TRBV7-2 to TRBJ2-7; a weak D match, TRBD1 (5 bases). Germline values: CDR1 SGHTA, CDR2 FQGNSA. Trimming took off 4 bases at V and 1 base at J, with 17 bases between the two ends. The CDR3 covers 16 residues. CDR3 sequence (DNA): TGTGCCAGCAGCTACCCTTCTTGGGGCGTATCCTACGAGCAGTACTTC. Translating gives CASSYPSWGVSYEQYF.

This clonotype was observed many times. V gene TRBV12-3 or TRBV12-4 combines with J gene TRBJ1-2; D uncertain. V dropped 7 bases and J dropped 5 bases, with 23 bases sitting between them. CDR3 length: 16 residues. Here the CDR3 DNA reads TGTGCCAGCACCGAATTACCCGTCGAGTCTCGGTATGGCTACACCTTC. It specifies CASTELPVESRYGYTF.

This clonotype has just a few counts. V and J are TRBV4-2 and TRBJ2-1; 8 bases agree with TRBD2. CDR3 length: 17 residues. V shed 2 bases and J 6 bases; nucleotides not matched to a gene: 12. Germline-derived CDR1 and CDR2 are LGHNA and YNFKEQ. CDR3 region: CASSQRWRGDNSNEQFF. The CDR3 DNA reads as TGTGCCAGCAGCCAACGCTGGCGGGGGGACAACTCCAATGAGCAGTTCTTC.

The chain has TRBV12-3 or TRBV12-4 and TRBJ2-5; D remains ambiguous. Trimming shortened V by 5 bases and J by 5 bases, and 9 bases separated the two germline ends. CDR3 length: 12 amino acids. The chain's CDR3 is CASSNLLETQYF. CDR3 in DNA: TGTGCCAGCAGTAACCTATTGGAGACCCAGTACTTC.

This clonotype was picked up many times. The chain uses TRBV12-3 or TRBV12-4 and TRBJ2-4, with D possibly TRBD2 on 6 matching bases. V was clipped by 1 base and J by 3 bases, with 7 bases between them. The CDR3 has 14 amino acids. The CDR3 DNA sequence: TGTGCCAGCAGTTTAGGGCGGGACAAAAACATTCAGTACTTC. Translating it yields CASSLGRDKNIQYF.

The chain couples TRBV4-1 to TRBJ2-5; D may be TRBD1 or TRBD2 (5 bases each). Germline V gene sequence: CDR1 MGHRA, CDR2 YSYEKL. V dropped 3 bases and J dropped 6 bases, with 8 bases sitting between them. The CDR3 totals 12 residues. CDR3 DNA: TGCGCCAGCAGCCAGTGGGGGAAGACCCAGTACTTC. Its protein is CASSQWGKTQYF.

The chain uses TRBV5-1 and TRBJ2-1; no clear D gene. V was pared by 0 bases and J by 2 bases, with 12 bases between. This CDR3 has 16 residues. In germline, CDR1 is SGHRS, CDR2 YFSETQ. The DNA of the CDR3 is TGCGCCAGCAGCTTGGGCAGCACGCAAGCCTACAATGAGCAGTTCTTC. It encodes CASSLGSTQAYNEQFF.

This clonotype was observed a few times. The chain uses TRBV7-9 and TRBJ2-3; D gene uncertain. The length of the CDR3 is 15 residues. Germline CDR1 reads SEHNR; CDR2 reads FQNEAQ (reference sequence). Deletions cut 0 bases from V and 2 bases from J, with 9 bases between. CDR3 region: CASSLAGQDTDTQYF. CDR3 DNA: TGTGCCAGCAGCTTAGCTGGGCAGGACACAGATACGCAGTATTTT. The full variable domain, with the rest looked up from reference TRBV7-9 and TRBJ2-3, is DTGVSQNPRHKITKRGQNVTFRCDPISEHNRLYWYRQTLGQGPEFLTYFQNEAQLEKSRLLSDRFSAERPKGSFSTLEIQRTEQGDSAMYLCASSLAGQDTDTQYFGPGTRLTVL.

The chain employs TRBV12-3 or TRBV12-4 and TRBJ2-5; D may match TRBD1 or TRBD2 (5 bases each). Trimming removed 4 bases from V and 3 bases from J, with 12 bases in between. The CDR3 is 14 amino acids. CDR3 sequence: CASSSIGGKETQYF. DNA of the CDR3: TGTGCCAGCAGTTCCATTGGGGGAAAAGAGACCCAGTACTTC.

The V and J genes are TRBV12-3 or TRBV12-4 and TRBJ2-2; TRBD1 agrees at 7 bases. This CDR3 spans 16 amino acids. Trimming removed 8 bases from V and 1 base from J; junction bases left unmatched: 10. The CDR3: CASLLGGLLNTGELFF. In DNA, the CDR3 is TGTGCCAGCCTTTTAGGGGGCCTACTGAACACCGGGGAGCTGTTTTTT.

V usage is TRBV7-2 and J usage is TRBJ2-7, with 10 bases identical to TRBD1. The germline V gene encodes CDR1 SGHTA and CDR2 FQGNSA. The CDR3 runs to 15 residues. With 5 bases clipped from V and 5 bases from J, the junction kept 9 bases outside the gene matches. CDR3 amino acids: CASSRWDRGANEQYF. CDR3 in DNA: TGTGCCAGCAGCAGATGGGACAGGGGCGCCAACGAGCAGTACTTC.

This clonotype was detected once. The CDR3 reads CASRMQPGRTYEQYF. The CDR3 DNA is TGTGCCAGCAGAATGCAGCCGGGACGCACCTACGAGCAGTACTTC. V is TRBV6-1 and J is TRBJ2-7; D might be TRBD1 or TRBD2, each matching 5 bases. The CDR3 is made up of 15 amino acids. Germline V CDR1 and CDR2: MNHNS, SASEGT. The germline V and J ends were trimmed by 6 bases and 2 bases, with 17 bases remaining between them.

This clonotype was recorded at least ten times. The chain employs TRBV3-1 and TRBJ2-2; D is unclear. The germline gives CDR1 LGHDT, CDR2 YNNKEL (reference sequence). CDR3 length: 15 amino acids. The V end lost 1 base, the J end lost 4 bases, and 10 bases lay between the germline ends. The CDR3 nucleotides read TGTGCCAGCAGCCAAGGGGGAACGGGCACCGGGGAGCTGTTTTTT. Protein product: CASSQGGTGTGELFF.

The chain is built from TRBV5-1 and TRBJ1-5; D is perhaps TRBD1 (6 bases). V lost 5 bases, J lost 8 bases, and 14 bases lay in between. Germline V gene data show CDR1 as SGHRS and CDR2 as YFSETQ. This CDR3 is built from 13 residues. Here the CDR3 reads CASSPQGSEPQHF. The CDR3 nucleotides are TGCGCCAGCAGTCCACAGGGTAGTGAGCCCCAGCATTTT.

The sample holds a few counts of this clonotype. Germline is not matched at one junction end, which may reflect a read error. The rearrangement uses TRBV7-7 and TRBJ2-1, with 9 nucleotides matching TRBD1. The germline V gene encodes CDR1 SSHAT and CDR2 FNYEAQ (reference sequence). CDR3 length: 15 residues. This chain's CDR3 is CASSSGQGSANEQFF. The CDR3 nucleotides are TGTGCTAGCAGCTCGGGACAGGGATCCGCCAATGAGCAGTTCTTC.

This clonotype was detected ten times or more. This chain connects TRBV7-2 to TRBJ1-1; no firm D call. Germline CDR1 reads SGHTA; CDR2 reads FQGNSA. This CDR3 has 13 amino acids. The V gene lost 2 bases and the J gene lost 9 bases, with 13 bases spanning the gap. CDR3 amino acids: CASSLSRLRQAFF. The CDR3 DNA sequence: TGTGCCAGCAGCTTAAGCCGGTTAAGGCAAGCTTTCTTT.

The chain uses TRBV5-4 and TRBJ2-7; weak D call: TRBD1 (6 bases). Trimming took off 2 bases at V and 2 bases at J, with 20 bases between the two ends. This CDR3 has 17 residues. Germline CDR1 reads SGHNT; CDR2 reads YYREEE (reference sequence). The CDR3 DNA follows: TGTGCCAGCAGCTTTGGAGCGTCCGGGACAAAAACCTACGAGCAGTACTTC. Amino acid sequence: CASSFGASGTKTYEQYF.

This clonotype was seen more than once but under ten times. This rearrangement joins TRBV6-1 to TRBJ2-7, with 13 bases that match TRBD2. Germline lookup yields CDR1 MNHNS and CDR2 SASEGT. The V gene end was trimmed by 10 bases and the J gene end by 4 bases; junction bases not matched to a gene: 10. CDR3 length equals 15 residues. CDR3 nucleotide sequence: TGTGCCACCTCCCCGCGGACTAGCGGGAGTTACGAGCAGTACTTC. It is translated as CATSPRTSGSYEQYF.